Shown below are 19 T cell receptor beta chains from a single sample sequenced in a study of blood T cell repertoires in COVID-19. Clones were read by immunoSEQ multiplex PCR, and TCRdb kept only the in-frame ones, dropping some. The table records 95,000 to 150,000 clones, over 65% of them present only once. Sequenced: peripheral blood. These receptors all come from a man aged 55 to 70 with acute or convalescent COVID-19.

The chain has TRBV29-1 and TRBJ1-4; the D is unclear. This CDR3 contains 12 residues. Germline CDR1 and CDR2: SQVTM and ANQGSEA. Between the trimmed V and J ends, which lost 6 bases and 8 bases, there was a span of 13 bases. This chain's CDR3 is CSVMTRGEKLFF. In DNA form, the CDR3 reads TGCAGCGTGATGACCCGAGGGGAAAAACTGTTTTTT.

The V call is TRBV6-5, the J call TRBJ1-6; D possibly corresponds to TRBD1 (6 bases). This CDR3 has 14 amino acids. CDR1 and CDR2 (germline): MNHEY, SVGAGI. V was cut by 8 bases and J by 7 bases, with 15 bases left in between. The CDR3 loop reads CASGQGGGNSPLHF. DNA of the CDR3: TGTGCCAGCGGACAAGGGGGGGGAAATTCACCCCTCCACTTT.

V is TRBV27 and J is TRBJ2-4, with a possible D match to TRBD2 (5 bases). The CDR3 contains 11 residues. The V and J ends lost 11 bases and 14 bases respectively, with 19 bases between them. From germline, CDR1 is MNHEY and CDR2 SMNVEV (reference sequence). CDR3 loop: CAARTGLTEYF. The CDR3 DNA sequence: TGTGCCGCCCGAACGGGGTTAACGGAGTACTTC.

This clone appeared a few times. The rearrangement links TRBV2 to TRBJ1-1; 8 nucleotides agree with TRBD1. The CDR3 sequence is 14 residues long. V was pared by 4 bases and J by 4 bases, with 5 bases of the junction left unmatched. Looked up from germline, CDR1 is SNHLY and CDR2 is FYNNEI. The CDR3: CASSGETGVTEAFF. The CDR3 nucleotides read TGTGCCAGCAGTGGGGAGACAGGGGTCACTGAAGCTTTCTTT.

J is TRBJ2-7 and V is TRBV5-1; TRBD2 might be the D (6 bases). The CDR3 runs to 15 residues. V was clipped by 1 base and J by 7 bases, with 18 bases between them. The germline gives CDR1 SGHRS, CDR2 YFSETQ. The CDR3 region is CASSLNRERRREQYF. CDR3 DNA sequence: TGCGCCAGCAGCTTGAACCGGGAGCGGAGGAGAGAGCAGTACTTC.

V usage is TRBV19 and J usage is TRBJ2-1; D is ambiguous. V was trimmed by 8 bases and J by 0 bases, leaving 8 bases between them. Germline CDR1 reads LNHDA; CDR2 reads SQIVND (reference sequence). CDR3 length: 13 residues. The CDR3 protein is CASLGNSYNEQFF. The CDR3 DNA follows: TGTGCCAGTTTGGGCAACTCCTACAATGAGCAGTTCTTC.

V gene TRBV7-2 combines with J gene TRBJ1-6; tentative D call: TRBD1 (5 bases). The germline gives CDR1 SGHTA, CDR2 FQGNSA. The CDR3 covers 13 residues. V was cut by 9 bases and J by 10 bases, with 16 bases left in between. The CDR3 DNA is TGTGCCAGTCGGAAATTGGGGGGGTCACCCCTCCACTTT. The encoded protein is CASRKLGGSPLHF.

This clone was seen once. J is TRBJ2-7 and V is TRBV6-5, with D possibly TRBD2 on 6 matching bases. The CDR3 is 13 residues long. Trimming stripped 6 bases from V and 7 bases from J, with 16 bases between. The germline V gene has CDR1 MNHEY and CDR2 SVGAGI. The CDR3 DNA is TGTGCCAGCAGACGGGATCTCGCGGGGGAGCAGTACTTC. Translation gives CASRRDLAGEQYF.

This chain connects TRBV9 to TRBJ2-7, with D possibly being TRBD1 (6 bases). The ends were cut back, 0 bases at V and 3 bases at J, with 7 bases in the middle. Looked up from germline, CDR1 is SGDLS and CDR2 is YYNGEE. The CDR3 has 13 amino acids. The CDR3, as DNA: TGTGCCAGCAGCGTAGAGGGGGACTACGAGCAGTACTTC. This translates into CASSVEGDYEQYF.

The chain links TRBV5-6 to TRBJ1-2; D is possibly TRBD1 (6 bases). The CDR3 is 13 residues long. CDR1 is SGHDT and CDR2 is YYEEEE in the germline V gene. The germline V and J ends were trimmed by 5 bases and 0 bases, with 8 bases remaining between them. The CDR3 here is CASRDSTNYGYTF. The DNA for the CDR3 is TGTGCCAGCAGGGACAGCACTAACTATGGCTACACCTTC.

V is TRBV6-6 and J is TRBJ2-1; 7 bases fit TRBD1. The germline CDR1 and CDR2 sequences are MNHNY and SVGAGI (reference sequence). Trimming cost V 3 bases and J 5 bases; bases outside gene matches: 10. The CDR3 covers 16 residues. CDR3 bases: TGTGCCAGCAGTTATTACGGACAGGAGACTAACAATGAGCAGTTCTTC. It codes for CASSYYGQETNNEQFF.

The chain carries TRBV9 and TRBJ2-5; TRBD2 agrees at 11 bases. CDR3 length equals 17 residues. Germline V CDR1 and CDR2: SGDLS, YYNGEE. Trimming removed 2 bases from V and 4 bases from J; junction bases left unmatched: 10. The CDR3 loop is CASSVAQVAGGAETQYF. The CDR3 DNA follows: TGTGCCAGCAGCGTCGCCCAAGTAGCGGGAGGGGCAGAGACCCAGTACTTC.

The rearrangement uses TRBV5-1 and TRBJ2-7, with D tentatively TRBD2 (6 bases). The germline V gene encodes CDR1 SGHRS and CDR2 YFSETQ. The CDR3 has 14 amino acids. Trimming cost V 4 bases and J 2 bases, with 13 bases left between them. CDR3 in amino acids: CASSPGTGPYEQYF. The CDR3 bases are TGCGCCAGCAGCCCCGGGACTGGACCCTACGAGCAGTACTTC.

The genes are TRBV19 and TRBJ2-7; 11 positions match TRBD1. V lost 8 bases, J lost 6 bases, and 6 bases stayed unmatched. The CDR3 sequence is 13 residues long. Germline CDR1 is LNHDA and CDR2 is SQIVND (reference sequence). The CDR3 bases are TGTGCCAGTTCGGGACAGGGGGGCTTCGAGCAGTACTTC. Protein: CASSGQGGFEQYF.

The V and J genes are TRBV10-3 and TRBJ2-5, with a weak D call TRBD2 (6 bases). The CDR3 is 14 residues long. V was clipped by 10 bases and J by 5 bases, with 20 bases between them. Germline CDR1 ENHRY, CDR2 SYGVKD. Written as DNA, the CDR3 is TGTGCCACTTCCCTTAGGGCGGAGGGGGAGACCCAGTACTTC. Its protein is CATSLRAEGETQYF.

CDR3 loop: CASRGTGPYDKNIQYF. The CDR3 DNA follows: TGTGCCAGCAGAGGGACAGGGCCATATGACAAAAACATTCAGTACTTC. The chain combines TRBV2 with TRBJ2-4; 9 bases align to TRBD1. Trimming cost V 6 bases and J 3 bases; bases outside gene matches: 9. CDR1 SNHLY and CDR2 FYNNEI come from the germline V gene. The CDR3 consists of 16 residues.

This clone was recorded once. This chain uses TRBV30 with TRBJ1-1; 9 bases line up with TRBD1. The CDR3 has 15 residues. CDR1 is GTSNPN, CDR2 SVGIG, per germline (reference sequence). Trimming took 4 bases from V and 2 from J; bases not matched to a gene: 8. In DNA form, the CDR3 reads TGTGCCTGGATCCCGCGGACAGGGGTTAACACTGAAGCTTTCTTT. Its protein product is CAWIPRTGVNTEAFF.

This chain connects TRBV18 to TRBJ1-2; perhaps TRBD1 as D (6 bases). The V gene lost 0 bases and the J gene lost 6 bases, with 8 bases spanning the gap. This CDR3 is built from 13 residues. Germline V gives CDR1 KGHSH, CDR2 LQKENI. The CDR3 is CASSPPAGDGYTF. DNA for the CDR3: TGTGCCAGCTCACCACCGGCAGGGGATGGCTACACCTTC.

Remarks on this clone: Mismatch with germline at one junction end may stem from a read error. The chain employs TRBV20-1 and TRBJ1-1; D remains unclear. Germline V CDR1 and CDR2: DFQATT, SNEGSKA (reference sequence). The CDR3 contains 11 residues. The CDR3 DNA reads as TGCAGTGCTAGTTCGAACAGTGAAGCTTTCTTT. Translating it yields CSASSNSEAFF.